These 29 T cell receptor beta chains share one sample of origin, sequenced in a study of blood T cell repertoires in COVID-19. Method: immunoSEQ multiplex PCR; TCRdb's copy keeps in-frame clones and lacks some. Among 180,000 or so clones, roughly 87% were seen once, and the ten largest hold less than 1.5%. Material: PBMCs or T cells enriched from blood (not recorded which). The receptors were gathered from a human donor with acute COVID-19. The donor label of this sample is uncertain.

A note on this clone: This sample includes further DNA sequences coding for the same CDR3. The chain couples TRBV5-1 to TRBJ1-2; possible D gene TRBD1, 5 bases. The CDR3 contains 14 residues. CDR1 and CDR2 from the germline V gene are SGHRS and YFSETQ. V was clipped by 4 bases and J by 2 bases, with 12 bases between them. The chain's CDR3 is CASSPGGGNYGYTF. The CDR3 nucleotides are TGCGCCAGCAGCCCCGGCGGGGGAAACTATGGCTACACCTTC.

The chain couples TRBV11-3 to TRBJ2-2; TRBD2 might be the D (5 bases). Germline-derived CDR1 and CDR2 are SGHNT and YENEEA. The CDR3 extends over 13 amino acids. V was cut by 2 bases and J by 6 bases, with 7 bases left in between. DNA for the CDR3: TGTGCCAGCAGCTTAAGAGGGTCCGGGGAGCTGTTTTTT. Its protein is CASSLRGSGELFF.

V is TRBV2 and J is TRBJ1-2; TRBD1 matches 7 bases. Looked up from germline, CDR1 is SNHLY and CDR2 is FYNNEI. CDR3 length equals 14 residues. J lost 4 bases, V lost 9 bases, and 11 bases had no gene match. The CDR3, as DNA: TGTGCCAGTTCGTTAACAGGGGACATCTATGGCTACACCTTC. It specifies CASSLTGDIYGYTF.

CDR3 sequence reads: CASQLGGAEGYTQYF. CDR3 DNA sequence: TGTGCCAGCCAGCTCGGGGGGGCTGAAGGATATACGCAGTATTTT. The chain uses TRBV19 and TRBJ2-3; 8 bases are shared with TRBD2. CDR1 is LNHDA, CDR2 SQIVND, per germline (reference sequence). The CDR3 spans 15 residues. V was pared by 9 bases and J by 7 bases, with 15 bases of the junction left unmatched. Combining the CDR3 with reference TRBV19 and TRBJ2-3 gives the whole variable domain DGGITQSPKYLFRKEGQNVTLSCEQNLNHDAMYWYRQDPGQGLRLIYYSQIVNDFQKGDIAEGYSVSREKKESFPLTVTSAQKNPTAFYLCASQLGGAEGYTQYFGPGTRLTVL.

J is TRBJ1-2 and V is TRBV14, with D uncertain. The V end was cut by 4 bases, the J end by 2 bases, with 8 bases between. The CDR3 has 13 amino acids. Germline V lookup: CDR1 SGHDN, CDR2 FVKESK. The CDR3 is CASSPDKNYGYTF. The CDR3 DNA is TGTGCCAGCAGCCCTGACAAAAACTATGGCTACACCTTC.

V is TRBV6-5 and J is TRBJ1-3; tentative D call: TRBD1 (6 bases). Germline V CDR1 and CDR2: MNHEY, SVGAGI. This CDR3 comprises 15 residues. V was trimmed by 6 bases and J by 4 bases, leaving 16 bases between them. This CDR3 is CASRRAGGAGNTIYF. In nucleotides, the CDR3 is TGTGCCAGCAGACGAGCTGGGGGGGCAGGAAACACCATATATTTT.

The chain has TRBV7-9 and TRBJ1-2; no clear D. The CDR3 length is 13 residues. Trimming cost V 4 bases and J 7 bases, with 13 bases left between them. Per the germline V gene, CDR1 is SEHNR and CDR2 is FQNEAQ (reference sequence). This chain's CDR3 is CASSSPRRGGYTF. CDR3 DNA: TGTGCCAGCAGCTCTCCGCGGCGGGGTGGCTACACCTTC.

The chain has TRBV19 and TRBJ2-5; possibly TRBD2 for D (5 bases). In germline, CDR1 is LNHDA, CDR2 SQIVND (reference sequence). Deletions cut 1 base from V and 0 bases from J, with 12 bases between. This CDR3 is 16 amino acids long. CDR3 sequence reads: CASSIGGGPYQETQYF. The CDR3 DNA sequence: TGTGCCAGTAGTATAGGCGGCGGGCCGTACCAAGAGACCCAGTACTTC.

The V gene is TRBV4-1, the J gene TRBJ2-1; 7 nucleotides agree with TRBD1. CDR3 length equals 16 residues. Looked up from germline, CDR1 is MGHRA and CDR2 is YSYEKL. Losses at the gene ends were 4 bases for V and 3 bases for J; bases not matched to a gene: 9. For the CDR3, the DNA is TGCGCCAGCAGCCCTGGAAGGGGGCACAGCTACAATGAGCAGTTCTTC. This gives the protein CASSPGRGHSYNEQFF.

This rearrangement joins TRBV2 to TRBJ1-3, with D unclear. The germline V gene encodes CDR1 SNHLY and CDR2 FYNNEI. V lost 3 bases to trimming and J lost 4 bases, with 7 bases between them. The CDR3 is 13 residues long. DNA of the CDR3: TGTGCCAGCAGTGAGGCCGCAGGAAACACCATATATTTT. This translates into CASSEAAGNTIYF.

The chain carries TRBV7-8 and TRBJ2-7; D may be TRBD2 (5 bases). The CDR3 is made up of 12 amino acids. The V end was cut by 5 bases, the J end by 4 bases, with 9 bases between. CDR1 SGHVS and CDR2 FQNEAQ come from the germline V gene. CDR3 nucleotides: TGTGCCAGCAGCCGGACTGTTTACGAGCAGTACTTC. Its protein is CASSRTVYEQYF.

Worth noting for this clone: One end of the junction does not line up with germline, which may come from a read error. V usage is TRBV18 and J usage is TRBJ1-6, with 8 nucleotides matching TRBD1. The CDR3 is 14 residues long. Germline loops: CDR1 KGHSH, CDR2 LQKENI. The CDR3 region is CASSPQGDNSPLHF. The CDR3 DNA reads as TGTGCCAGCTCCCCACAGGGGGACAATTCACCCCTCCACTTT.

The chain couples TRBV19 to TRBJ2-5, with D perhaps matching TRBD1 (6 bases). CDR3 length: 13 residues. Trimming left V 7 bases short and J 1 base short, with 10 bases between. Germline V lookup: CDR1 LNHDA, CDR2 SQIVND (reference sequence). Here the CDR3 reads CASTTGSQETQYF. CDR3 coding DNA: TGTGCCAGTACGACAGGTTCCCAAGAGACCCAGTACTTC.

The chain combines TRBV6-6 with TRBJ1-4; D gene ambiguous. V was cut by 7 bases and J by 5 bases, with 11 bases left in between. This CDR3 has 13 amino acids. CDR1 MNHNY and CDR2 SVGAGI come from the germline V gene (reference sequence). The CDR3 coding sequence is TGTGCCAGCAACTCCAGGATGAATGAAAAACTGTTTTTT. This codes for CASNSRMNEKLFF.

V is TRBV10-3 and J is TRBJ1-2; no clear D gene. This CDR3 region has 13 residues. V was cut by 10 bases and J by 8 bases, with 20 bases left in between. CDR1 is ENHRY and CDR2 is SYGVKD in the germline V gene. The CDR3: CATGRDPNRGYTF. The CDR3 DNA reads TGTGCCACCGGCCGGGATCCCAATAGGGGCTACACCTTC.

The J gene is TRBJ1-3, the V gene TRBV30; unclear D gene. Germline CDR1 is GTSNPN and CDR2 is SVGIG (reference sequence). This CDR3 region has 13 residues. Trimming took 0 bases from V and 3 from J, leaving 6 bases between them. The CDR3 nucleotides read TGTGCCTGGAGTGTGACTGATGGAAACACCATATATTTT. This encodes CAWSVTDGNTIYF.

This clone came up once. This chain's CDR3 is CASSFYPYNEQFF. The CDR3 DNA sequence: TGTGCCAGCAGCTTCTACCCGTACAATGAGCAGTTCTTC. The V gene is TRBV5-4, the J gene TRBJ2-1; D is undetermined. V was clipped by 2 bases and J by 4 bases, with 7 bases between them. This CDR3 is 13 amino acids long. The germline V gene has CDR1 SGHNT and CDR2 YYREEE (reference sequence). Together with reference TRBV5-4 and TRBJ2-1, the CDR3 gives the full variable domain: ETGVTQSPTHLIKTRGQQVTLRCSSQSGHNTVSWYQQALGQGPQFIFQYYREEENGRGNFPPRFSGLQFPNYSSELNVNALELDDSALYLCASSFYPYNEQFFGPGTRLTVL.

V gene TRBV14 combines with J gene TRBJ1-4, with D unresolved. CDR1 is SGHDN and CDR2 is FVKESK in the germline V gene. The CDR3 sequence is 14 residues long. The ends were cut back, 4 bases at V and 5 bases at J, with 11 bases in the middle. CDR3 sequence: CASSLWSGNEKLFF. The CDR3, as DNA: TGTGCCAGCAGCCTTTGGTCCGGGAATGAAAAACTGTTTTTT.

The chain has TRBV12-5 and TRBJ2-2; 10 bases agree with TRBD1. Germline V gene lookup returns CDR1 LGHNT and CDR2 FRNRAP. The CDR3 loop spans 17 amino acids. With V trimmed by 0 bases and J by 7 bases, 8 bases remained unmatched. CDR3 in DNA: TGTGCTAGTGGTTTGGTCCAGGGACAGGGGTTCCGCGGGGAGCTGTTTTTT. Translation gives CASGLVQGQGFRGELFF.

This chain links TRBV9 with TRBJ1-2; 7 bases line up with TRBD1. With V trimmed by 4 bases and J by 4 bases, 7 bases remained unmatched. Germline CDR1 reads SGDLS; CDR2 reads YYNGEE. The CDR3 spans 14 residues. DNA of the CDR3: TGTGCCAGCAGCCCCCGGGACAGCCTCTATGGCTACACCTTC. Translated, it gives CASSPRDSLYGYTF.

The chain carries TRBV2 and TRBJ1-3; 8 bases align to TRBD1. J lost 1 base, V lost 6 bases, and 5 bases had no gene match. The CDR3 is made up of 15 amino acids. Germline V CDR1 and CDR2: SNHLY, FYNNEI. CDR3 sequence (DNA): TGTGCCAGCAGGGCCGGGACAGGTTCTGGAAACACCATATATTTT. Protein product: CASRAGTGSGNTIYF.

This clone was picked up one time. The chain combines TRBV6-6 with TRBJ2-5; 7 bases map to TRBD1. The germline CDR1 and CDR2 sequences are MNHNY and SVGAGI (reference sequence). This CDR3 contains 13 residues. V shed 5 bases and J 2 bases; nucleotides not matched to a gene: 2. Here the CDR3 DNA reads TGTGCCAGCAGTCGGGACAGACAAGAGACCCAGTACTTC. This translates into CASSRDRQETQYF.

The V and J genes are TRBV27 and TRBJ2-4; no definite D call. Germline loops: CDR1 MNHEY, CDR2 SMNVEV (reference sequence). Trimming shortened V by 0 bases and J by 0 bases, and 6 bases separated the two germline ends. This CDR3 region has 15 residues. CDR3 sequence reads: CASSLSAVAKNIQYF. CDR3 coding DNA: TGTGCCAGCAGTTTATCGGCCGTAGCCAAAAACATTCAGTACTTC.

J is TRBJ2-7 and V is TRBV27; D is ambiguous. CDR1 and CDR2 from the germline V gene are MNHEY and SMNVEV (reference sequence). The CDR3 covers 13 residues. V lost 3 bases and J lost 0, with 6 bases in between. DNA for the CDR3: TGTGCCAGCAGTTTGGGCACCTCCTACGAGCAGTACTTC. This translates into CASSLGTSYEQYF.

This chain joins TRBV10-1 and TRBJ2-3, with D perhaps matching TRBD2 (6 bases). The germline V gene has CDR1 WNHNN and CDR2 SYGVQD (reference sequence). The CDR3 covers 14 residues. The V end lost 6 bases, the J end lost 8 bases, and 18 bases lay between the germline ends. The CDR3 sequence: CASRRGPEEGTQYF. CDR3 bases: TGCGCCAGCAGGCGGGGACCCGAGGAAGGTACGCAGTATTTT.

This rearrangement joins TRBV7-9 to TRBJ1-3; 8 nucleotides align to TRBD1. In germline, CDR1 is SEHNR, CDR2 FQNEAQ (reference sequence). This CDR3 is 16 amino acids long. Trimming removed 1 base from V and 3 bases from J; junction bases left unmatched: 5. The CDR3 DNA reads TGTGCCAGCAGCTTAGATTCAGGGGGCTATGGAAACACCATATATTTT. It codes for CASSLDSGGYGNTIYF.

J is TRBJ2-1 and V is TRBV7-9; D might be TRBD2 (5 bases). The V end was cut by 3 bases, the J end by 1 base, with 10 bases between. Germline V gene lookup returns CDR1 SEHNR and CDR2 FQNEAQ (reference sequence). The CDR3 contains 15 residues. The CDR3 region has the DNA TGTGCCAGCAGCTTGGGAGACTTTTCCTACAATGAGCAGTTCTTC. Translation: CASSLGDFSYNEQFF.

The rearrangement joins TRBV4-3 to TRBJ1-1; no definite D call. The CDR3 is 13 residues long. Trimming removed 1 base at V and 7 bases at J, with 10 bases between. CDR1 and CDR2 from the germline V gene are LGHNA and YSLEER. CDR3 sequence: CASSQAMGDEAFF. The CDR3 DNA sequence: TGCGCCAGCAGCCAAGCCATGGGAGATGAAGCTTTCTTT.

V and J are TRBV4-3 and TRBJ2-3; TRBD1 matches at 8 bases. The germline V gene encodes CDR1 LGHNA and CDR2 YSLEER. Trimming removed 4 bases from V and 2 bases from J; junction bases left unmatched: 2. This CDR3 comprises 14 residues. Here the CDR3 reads CASSRTGITDTQYF. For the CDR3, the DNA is TGCGCCAGCAGCCGGACAGGGATCACAGATACGCAGTATTTT.